Presented here are 24 T cell receptor beta chains from one specimen sequenced in a study of response to subunit inactivated influenza vaccine. TCRdb reprocessed the RT-PCR reads with MiXCR, giving one entry per CDR3 protein. The sample yields about 500,000 distinct CDR3 sequences, approximately 16% seen once. Specimen: CD4+ T cells sorted from PBMCs, collected 23 months after vaccination. These receptors were taken from a man between 45 and 75 years old who received an inactivated influenza vaccine.

The rearrangement joins TRBV12-3 or TRBV12-4 to TRBJ2-7; 7 positions agree with TRBD1. Trimming took 5 bases from V and 6 from J; bases not matched to a gene: 7. This CDR3 contains 13 residues. Here the CDR3 DNA reads TGTGCCAGCAGTCCACAGGGGCGCGGCGAGCAGTACTTC. The encoded protein is CASSPQGRGEQYF.

This clonotype was observed a few times. The chain uses TRBV29-1 and TRBJ2-1; 11 bases are a match to TRBD2. Trimming took 2 bases from V and 9 from J; bases not matched to a gene: 12. CDR3 length equals 16 residues. CDR1 is SQVTM and CDR2 is ANQGSEA in the germline V gene. The chain's CDR3 is CSVEPPRSGGAREQFF. CDR3 DNA: TGCAGCGTTGAACCCCCCCGTAGCGGGGGGGCCCGTGAGCAGTTCTTC.

In this sample, this clonotype turned up a few times. CDR3 nucleotides: TGTGCCATCAGTTTTTTGGACAGCTCGAACACCGGGGAGCTGTTTTTT. This sequence encodes CAISFLDSSNTGELFF. The chain combines TRBV10-3 with TRBJ2-2, with D perhaps TRBD1 (6 bases). Germline CDR1 ENHRY, CDR2 SYGVKD. The CDR3 loop spans 16 amino acids. Trimming shortened V by 5 bases and J by 0 bases, and 13 bases separated the two germline ends.

This clonotype has a handful of counts. Mismatch with germline at one junction end may stem from a read error. The V call is TRBV5-1, the J call TRBJ2-7, with 11 bases matching TRBD1. The germline V gene encodes CDR1 SGHRS and CDR2 YFSETQ. This CDR3 comprises 14 residues. The DNA of the CDR3 is TGCGCCAGCAGGTTGGGACAGGGGGATTACGAGCAGTACTTC. Residues: CASRLGQGDYEQYF.

The chain carries TRBV20-1 and TRBJ2-1, with 7 bases aligning to TRBD2. Germline assignment: CDR1 DFQATT and CDR2 SNEGSKA (reference sequence). The CDR3 totals 15 residues. The J segment lost 4 bases and the V segment lost 6 bases, leaving 12 bases of the junction unmatched. CDR3 coding DNA: TGCAGTGCAAACAGCGGGGAGGCCCAGTACAATGAGCAGTTCTTC. Amino acids: CSANSGEAQYNEQFF.

In the case of this clonotype: The junction does not match germline at one end; this may be a read error. This CDR3 is CATSQEISSSGNTIYF. The DNA of the CDR3 is TGCGCCACCAGCCAAGAGATAAGTTCCTCTGGAAACACCATATATTTT. This chain joins TRBV4-3 and TRBJ1-3; D is undetermined. Germline V CDR1 and CDR2: LGHNA, YSLEER. This CDR3 region has 16 residues.

This clonotype was counted many times. The chain uses TRBV10-3 and TRBJ2-1; D uncertain. CDR3 size: 12 residues. In germline, CDR1 is ENHRY, CDR2 SYGVKD. The V end lost 3 bases, the J end lost 7 bases, and 7 bases lay between the germline ends. The CDR3 sequence is CAISEVGNEQFF. For the CDR3, the DNA is TGTGCCATCAGTGAAGTTGGAAATGAGCAGTTCTTC.

The J gene is TRBJ2-7, the V gene TRBV20-1; TRBD1 agrees at 8 bases. Germline assignment: CDR1 DFQATT and CDR2 SNEGSKA (reference sequence). The length of the CDR3 is 13 residues. V lost 6 bases and J lost 5; bases outside the gene matches: 9. The CDR3 region is CSAQGQGSDEQYF. The CDR3 DNA follows: TGCAGTGCGCAAGGACAGGGTAGCGACGAGCAGTACTTC.

This clonotype appeared a few times. V usage is TRBV5-1 and J usage is TRBJ1-1; D may be TRBD1 (6 bases). The CDR3 extends over 13 amino acids. Germline lookup yields CDR1 SGHRS and CDR2 YFSETQ. Trimming pared 3 bases from V and 7 bases from J, leaving 13 bases between. CDR3 sequence reads: CASSSGGRGEAFF. CDR3 nucleotides: TGCGCCAGCAGCTCCGGGGGGCGTGGTGAAGCTTTCTTT.

This clonotype was seen repeatedly, ten times or more. The chain links TRBV24-1 to TRBJ2-7; possibly TRBD1 for D (5 bases). The CDR3 is 14 amino acids. Trimming cost V 5 bases and J 0 bases, with 10 bases left between them. Germline assignment: CDR1 KGHDR and CDR2 SFDVKD. This chain's CDR3 is CATSGGANSYEQYF. CDR3 in DNA: TGTGCCACCAGTGGTGGGGCCAACTCCTACGAGCAGTACTTC.

V is TRBV4-2 and J is TRBJ2-3; D not resolved. From germline, CDR1 is LGHNA and CDR2 YNFKEQ. There are 15 residues in the CDR3. V shed 4 bases and J shed 2 bases, with 13 bases lying between them. This CDR3 reads CASSRARWYTDTQYF. CDR3 DNA: TGTGCCAGCAGCCGCGCCCGGTGGTACACAGATACGCAGTATTTT.

The gene calls are TRBV7-2 and TRBJ2-7, with TRBD2 matching over 10 bases. Per the germline V gene, CDR1 is SGHTA and CDR2 is FQGNSA. This CDR3 has 15 amino acids. J was trimmed by 4 bases and V by 2 bases; bases with no gene match: 5. CDR3 DNA: TGTGCCAGCAGCTTACAAGCGGGGGGGCAGTACGAGCAGTACTTC. Translation gives CASSLQAGGQYEQYF.

This clonotype was found a few times. V and J are TRBV10-3 and TRBJ2-3; D is undetermined. V was clipped by 8 bases and J by 0 bases, with 9 bases between them. Germline loops: CDR1 ENHRY, CDR2 SYGVKD. This CDR3 is built from 13 residues. The CDR3: CAIGEQSTDTQYF. CDR3 coding DNA: TGTGCCATCGGCGAACAGAGCACAGATACGCAGTATTTT.

The CDR3 DNA follows: TGTGCCAGCAGTAAACAGGGTAAAGATACGCAGTATTTT. Amino acid sequence: CASSKQGKDTQYF. The chain uses TRBV6-2 or TRBV6-3 and TRBJ2-3, with D perhaps TRBD1 (6 bases). The V gene's germline CDR1 is MNHEY and CDR2 SVGEGT. Trimming shortened V by 5 bases and J by 5 bases, and 11 bases separated the two germline ends. The CDR3 is made up of 13 amino acids.

This clonotype has a handful of counts. This chain links TRBV4-2 with TRBJ2-7; D call uncertain. This CDR3 has 15 residues. Germline V gives CDR1 LGHNA, CDR2 YNFKEQ. Between the trimmed V and J ends, which lost 0 bases and 4 bases, there was a span of 13 bases. The CDR3 reads CASSQDLTTLYEQYF. The CDR3 nucleotides are TGTGCCAGCAGCCAAGACTTGACGACCCTATACGAGCAGTACTTC.

The chain links TRBV18 to TRBJ2-3, with 9 bases lining up with TRBD2. Losses at the gene ends were 0 bases for V and 4 bases for J; bases not matched to a gene: 2. CDR3 size: 15 residues. CDR1 is KGHSH and CDR2 is LQKENI in the germline V gene. In DNA form, the CDR3 reads TGTGCCAGCTCACCACCTAGCGGGAGTGCAGATACGCAGTATTTT. Protein: CASSPPSGSADTQYF.

The J gene is TRBJ2-3, the V gene TRBV7-9, with 8 nucleotides matching TRBD2. Germline V gene data show CDR1 as SEHNR and CDR2 as FQNEAQ (reference sequence). Trimming at V came to 3 bases and at J to 2 bases, leaving 10 bases not matched to a gene. The CDR3 is made up of 17 amino acids. Written as DNA, the CDR3 is TGTGCCAGCAGCTTCACTAGGTTAGCGGGGTCCACAGATACGCAGTATTTT. Translating gives CASSFTRLAGSTDTQYF.

This clonotype was picked up a small number of times. This sequence joins TRBV10-3 and TRBJ1-3; the match to TRBD1 covers 7 bases. In germline, CDR1 is ENHRY, CDR2 SYGVKD. The CDR3 is 15 amino acids. Trimming removed 2 bases from V and 3 bases from J; junction bases left unmatched: 4. The DNA for the CDR3 is TGTGCCATCAGTGAGACCGGGACAGTTGGAAACACCATATATTTT. Its translation: CAISETGTVGNTIYF.

Many counts were recorded for this clonotype. This chain uses TRBV28 with TRBJ2-3, with 9 bases that match TRBD1. The germline CDR1 and CDR2 sequences are MDHEN and SYDVKM. CDR3 length equals 16 residues. Trimming removed 5 bases from V and 0 bases from J; junction bases left unmatched: 6. CDR3 coding DNA: TGTGCCAGCAGTCCCTGGACAGGGGCTAGCACAGATACGCAGTATTTT. It codes for CASSPWTGASTDTQYF.

The chain carries TRBV12-3 or TRBV12-4 and TRBJ2-7; D unresolved. This CDR3 contains 15 residues. V lost 0 bases, J lost 2 bases, and 11 bases lay in between. The CDR3: CASSLARQTAYEQYF. The CDR3 nucleotides are TGTGCCAGCAGTTTAGCGCGTCAGACGGCCTACGAGCAGTACTTC.

The chain couples TRBV7-2 to TRBJ2-1; D is unclear. Germline V gene lookup returns CDR1 SGHTA and CDR2 FQGNSA. Trimming took 2 bases from V and 4 from J, leaving 15 bases between them. The CDR3 extends over 16 amino acids. The CDR3 is CASSLTMTVSYNEQFF. CDR3 coding DNA: TGTGCCAGCAGCTTAACCATGACCGTTTCATACAATGAGCAGTTCTTC.

The chain has TRBV28 and TRBJ1-2; D might be TRBD1 (6 bases). This CDR3 is built from 14 residues. The V gene lost 5 bases and the J gene lost 2 bases, with 12 bases spanning the gap. The germline CDR1 and CDR2 sequences are MDHEN and SYDVKM. The DNA of the CDR3 is TGTGCCAGCAGTAAACTGGGGGCCAACTATGGCTACACCTTC. This translates into CASSKLGANYGYTF.

This clonotype was counted a few times. The CDR3, as DNA: TGTGCCAGCAGCCAACGGGGGGCTGGGAACTATGGCTACACCTTC. Its translation is CASSQRGAGNYGYTF. The chain carries TRBV14 and TRBJ1-2; tentatively, D is TRBD1 (6 bases). The CDR3 contains 15 residues. The V end was cut by 2 bases, the J end by 2 bases, with 12 bases between. CDR1 and CDR2 from the germline V gene are SGHDN and FVKESK.

This clonotype has more than one count but fewer than ten. The chain combines TRBV3-1 with TRBJ2-3, with D unclear. Trimming cost V 2 bases and J 6 bases, with 9 bases left between them. Germline V gene lookup returns CDR1 LGHDT and CDR2 YNNKEL (reference sequence). This CDR3 has 13 residues. As DNA, the CDR3 is TGTGCCAGCAGCCAAAGCCGCCGGGATACGCAGTATTTT. It specifies CASSQSRRDTQYF.